The clone carrying this T cell receptor beta chain appeared once. Its target is not known. This record comes from a study of cytomegalovirus exposure and HLA in healthy donors. Study-level findings and limits: Data from an earlier analysis indicated that most TCR beta V segments were productive either about 87% or about 30% of the time. Later analysis reportedly placed an Asian-associated ancestry cluster below the approximately 650-donor mean in N-insertions.

The donors gave bone marrow, and they were healthy. Though nominally healthy at sampling, donors likely had unrecorded immune exposures. Between the trimmed V and J ends, which lost 3 bases and 3 bases, there was a span of 18 bases. Per the germline V gene, CDR1 is SGHRS and CDR2 is YFSETQ. There are 16 residues in the CDR3. The PCR contained 60 Vbeta and 13 Jbeta primers. The method was immunoSEQ multiplex PCR; TCRdb's version includes in-frame clones alone and lacks a portion of them. The data hold fewer than 250,000 clones, with roughly 82% observed a single time. The TCR comes from a middle-aged man in good health and CMV-seropositive. The sequenced sample was PBMCs. The chain has TRBV5-1 and TRBJ1-1; maybe TRBD1 (5 bases). The CDR3 here is CASSYALGGLDTEAFF. The CDR3 nucleotides read TGCGCCAGCAGCTACGCCCTCGGGGGATTGGACACTGAAGCTTTCTTT.